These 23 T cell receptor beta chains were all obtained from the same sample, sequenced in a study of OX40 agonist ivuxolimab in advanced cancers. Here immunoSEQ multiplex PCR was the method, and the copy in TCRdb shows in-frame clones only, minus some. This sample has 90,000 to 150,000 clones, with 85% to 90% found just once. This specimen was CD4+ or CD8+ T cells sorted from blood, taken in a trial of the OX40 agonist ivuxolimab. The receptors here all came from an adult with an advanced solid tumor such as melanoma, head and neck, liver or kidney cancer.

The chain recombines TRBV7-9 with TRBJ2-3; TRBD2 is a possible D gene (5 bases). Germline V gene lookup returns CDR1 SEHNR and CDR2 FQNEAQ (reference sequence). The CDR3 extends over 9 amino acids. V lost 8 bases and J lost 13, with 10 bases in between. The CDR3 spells CASGIGEYF. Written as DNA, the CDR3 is TGTGCCAGCGGGATCGGGGAGTATTTT.

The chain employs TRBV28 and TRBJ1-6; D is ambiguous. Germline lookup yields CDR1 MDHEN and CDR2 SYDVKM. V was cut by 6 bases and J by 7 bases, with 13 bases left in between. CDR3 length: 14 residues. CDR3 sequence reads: CASSRDLGNSPLHF. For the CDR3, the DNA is TGTGCCAGCAGCAGAGATCTCGGGAATTCACCCCTCCACTTT.

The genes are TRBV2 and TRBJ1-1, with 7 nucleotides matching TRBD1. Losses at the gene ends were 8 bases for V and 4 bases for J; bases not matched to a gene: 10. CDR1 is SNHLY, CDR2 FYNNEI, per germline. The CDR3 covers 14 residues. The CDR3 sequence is CASSPQGSGTEAFF. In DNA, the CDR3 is TGTGCCAGCTCCCCACAGGGGTCCGGCACTGAAGCTTTCTTT.

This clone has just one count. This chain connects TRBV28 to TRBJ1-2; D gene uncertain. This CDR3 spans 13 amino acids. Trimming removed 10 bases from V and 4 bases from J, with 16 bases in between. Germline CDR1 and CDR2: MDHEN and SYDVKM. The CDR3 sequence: CATRTERFYGYTF. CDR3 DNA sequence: TGTGCCACCAGGACTGAAAGATTCTATGGCTACACCTTC.

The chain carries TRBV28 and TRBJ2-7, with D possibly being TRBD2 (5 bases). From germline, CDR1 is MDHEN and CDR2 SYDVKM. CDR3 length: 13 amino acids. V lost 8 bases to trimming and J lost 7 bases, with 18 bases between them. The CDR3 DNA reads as TGTGCCAGCTACAGTGGGCCGACGGGGGAGCAGTACTTC. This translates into CASYSGPTGEQYF.

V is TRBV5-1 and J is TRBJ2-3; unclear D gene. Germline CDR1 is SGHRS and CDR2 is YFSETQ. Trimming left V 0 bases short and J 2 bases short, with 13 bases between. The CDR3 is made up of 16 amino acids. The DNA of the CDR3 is TGCGCCAGCAGCTTGGCCGTACTTACTGACACAGATACGCAGTATTTT. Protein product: CASSLAVLTDTDTQYF.

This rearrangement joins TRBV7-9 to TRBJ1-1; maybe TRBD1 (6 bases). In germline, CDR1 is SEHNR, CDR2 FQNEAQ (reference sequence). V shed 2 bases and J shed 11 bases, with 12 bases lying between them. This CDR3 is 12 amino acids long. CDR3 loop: CASSLTGSRAFF. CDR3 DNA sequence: TGTGCCAGCAGCTTAACAGGGAGCCGGGCTTTCTTT.

In nucleotides, the CDR3 is TGTGCCAGCAGAACCGGGACAGGGTATGGCTACACCTTC. Residues: CASRTGTGYGYTF. This sequence joins TRBV6-5 and TRBJ1-2; the match to TRBD1 covers 9 bases. The length of the CDR3 is 13 residues. V lost 6 bases, J lost 5 bases, and 4 bases stayed unmatched. Germline lookup yields CDR1 MNHEY and CDR2 SVGAGI.

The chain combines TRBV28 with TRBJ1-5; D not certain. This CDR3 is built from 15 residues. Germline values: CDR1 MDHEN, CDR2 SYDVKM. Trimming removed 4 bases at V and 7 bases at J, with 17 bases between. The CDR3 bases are TGTGCCAGCAGTTCGCGCCCCGGGCCGGAGCAGCCCCAGCATTTT. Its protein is CASSSRPGPEQPQHF.

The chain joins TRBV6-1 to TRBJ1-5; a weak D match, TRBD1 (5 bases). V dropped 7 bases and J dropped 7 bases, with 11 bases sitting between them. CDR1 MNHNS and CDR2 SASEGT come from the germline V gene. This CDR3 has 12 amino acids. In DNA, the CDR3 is TGTGCCAGCAAGGGGCTTGGCCAGCCCCAGCATTTT. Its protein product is CASKGLGQPQHF.

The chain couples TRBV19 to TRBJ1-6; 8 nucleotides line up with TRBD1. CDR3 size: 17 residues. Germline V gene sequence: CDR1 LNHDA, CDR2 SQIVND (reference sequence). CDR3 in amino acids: CATTSGQGGIYNSPLHF. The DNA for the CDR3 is TGTGCAACTACTTCTGGACAGGGAGGGATCTATAATTCACCCCTCCACTTT.

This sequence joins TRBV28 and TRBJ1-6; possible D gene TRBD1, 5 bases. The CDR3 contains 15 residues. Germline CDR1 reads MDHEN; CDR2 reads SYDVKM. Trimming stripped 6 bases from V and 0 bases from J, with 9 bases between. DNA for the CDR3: TGTGCCAGCAGCCAGGGAAGCTCCTATAATTCACCCCTCCACTTT. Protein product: CASSQGSSYNSPLHF. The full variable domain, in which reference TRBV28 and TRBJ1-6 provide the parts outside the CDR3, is DVKVTQSSRYLVKRTGEKVFLECVQDMDHENMFWYRQDPGLGLRLIYFSYDVKMKEKGDIPEGYSVSREKKERFSLILESASTNQTSMYLCASSQGSSYNSPLHFGNGTRLTVT.

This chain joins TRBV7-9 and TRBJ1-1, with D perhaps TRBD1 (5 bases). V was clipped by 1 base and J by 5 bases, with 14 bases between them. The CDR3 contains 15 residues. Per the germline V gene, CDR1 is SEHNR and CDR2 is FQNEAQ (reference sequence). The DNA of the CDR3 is TGTGCCAGCAGCTTAGAGTGGGGGGGAGGTACTGAAGCTTTCTTT. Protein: CASSLEWGGGTEAFF.

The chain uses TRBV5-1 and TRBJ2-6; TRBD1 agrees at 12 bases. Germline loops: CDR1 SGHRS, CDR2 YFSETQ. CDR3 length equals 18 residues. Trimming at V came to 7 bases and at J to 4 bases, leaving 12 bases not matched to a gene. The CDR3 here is CASQNPGQGARGANVLTF. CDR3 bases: TGCGCCAGCCAAAACCCGGGACAGGGGGCGCGGGGGGCCAACGTCCTGACTTTC.

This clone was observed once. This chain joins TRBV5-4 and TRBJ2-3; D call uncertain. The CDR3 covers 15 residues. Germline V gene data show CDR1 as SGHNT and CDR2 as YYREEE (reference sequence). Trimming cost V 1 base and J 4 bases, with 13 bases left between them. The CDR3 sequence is CASSLRSGDADTQYF. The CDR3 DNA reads TGTGCCAGCAGCTTGCGCAGTGGAGACGCAGATACGCAGTATTTT.

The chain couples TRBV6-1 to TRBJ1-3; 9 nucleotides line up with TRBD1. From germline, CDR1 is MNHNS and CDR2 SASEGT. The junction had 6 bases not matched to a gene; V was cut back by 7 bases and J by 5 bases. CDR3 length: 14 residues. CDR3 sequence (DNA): TGTGCCAGCACGACCGGGACAGGGAGAAACACCATATATTTT. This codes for CASTTGTGRNTIYF.

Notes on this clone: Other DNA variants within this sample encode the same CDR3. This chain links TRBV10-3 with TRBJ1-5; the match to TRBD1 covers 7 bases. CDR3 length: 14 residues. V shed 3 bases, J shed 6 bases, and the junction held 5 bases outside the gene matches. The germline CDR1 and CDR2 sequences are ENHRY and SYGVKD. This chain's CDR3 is CAISDQGGGQPQHF. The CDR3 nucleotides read TGTGCCATCAGTGATCAGGGGGGTGGTCAGCCCCAGCATTTT.

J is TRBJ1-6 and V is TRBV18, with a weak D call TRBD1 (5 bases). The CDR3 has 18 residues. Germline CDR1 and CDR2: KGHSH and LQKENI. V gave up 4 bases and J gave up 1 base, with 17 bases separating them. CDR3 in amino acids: CASSQNSQGVSYNSPLHF. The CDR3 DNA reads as TGTGCCAGCTCACAAAACAGCCAGGGAGTGTCCTATAATTCACCCCTCCACTTT.

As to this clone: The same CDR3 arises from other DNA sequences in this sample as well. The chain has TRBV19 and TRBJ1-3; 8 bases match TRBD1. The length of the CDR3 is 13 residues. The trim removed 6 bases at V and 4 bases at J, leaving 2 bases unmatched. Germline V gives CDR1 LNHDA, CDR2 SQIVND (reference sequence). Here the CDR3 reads CASSRGQGNTIYF. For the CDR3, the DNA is TGTGCCAGTAGCAGGGGGCAAGGAAACACCATATATTTT. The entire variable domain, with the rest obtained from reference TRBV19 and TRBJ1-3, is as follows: DGGITQSPKYLFRKEGQNVTLSCEQNLNHDAMYWYRQDPGQGLRLIYYSQIVNDFQKGDIAEGYSVSREKKESFPLTVTSAQKNPTAFYLCASSRGQGNTIYFGEGSWLTVV.

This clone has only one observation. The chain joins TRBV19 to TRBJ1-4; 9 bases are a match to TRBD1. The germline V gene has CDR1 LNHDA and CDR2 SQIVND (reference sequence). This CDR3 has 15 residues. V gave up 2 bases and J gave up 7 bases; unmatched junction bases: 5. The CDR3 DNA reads TGTGCCAGTAGTATATTGGGACAGGGTGGTGAAAAACTGTTTTTT. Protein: CASSILGQGGEKLFF.

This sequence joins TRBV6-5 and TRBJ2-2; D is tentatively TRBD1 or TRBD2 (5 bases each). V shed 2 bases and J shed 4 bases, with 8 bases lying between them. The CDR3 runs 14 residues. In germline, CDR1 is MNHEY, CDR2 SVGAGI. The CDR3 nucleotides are TGTGCCAGCAGTTACGGGACGGGCACCGGGGAGCTGTTTTTT. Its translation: CASSYGTGTGELFF.

The CDR3 here is CASSVATGRFSEQYF. CDR3 nucleotides: TGTGCCAGCAGCGTAGCCACAGGGCGATTTAGCGAGCAGTACTTC. The rearrangement uses TRBV9 and TRBJ2-7; a weak D match, TRBD1 (6 bases). Deletions cut 0 bases from V and 6 bases from J, with 16 bases between. Germline V gene sequence: CDR1 SGDLS, CDR2 YYNGEE. The CDR3 totals 15 residues.

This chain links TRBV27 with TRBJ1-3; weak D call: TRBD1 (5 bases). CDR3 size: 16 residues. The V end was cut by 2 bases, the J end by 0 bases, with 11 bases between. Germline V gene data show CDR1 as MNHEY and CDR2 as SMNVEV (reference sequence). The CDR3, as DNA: TGTGCCAGCAGTTTAGGGGGAACAGTCTCTGGAAACACCATATATTTT. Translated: CASSLGGTVSGNTIYF.